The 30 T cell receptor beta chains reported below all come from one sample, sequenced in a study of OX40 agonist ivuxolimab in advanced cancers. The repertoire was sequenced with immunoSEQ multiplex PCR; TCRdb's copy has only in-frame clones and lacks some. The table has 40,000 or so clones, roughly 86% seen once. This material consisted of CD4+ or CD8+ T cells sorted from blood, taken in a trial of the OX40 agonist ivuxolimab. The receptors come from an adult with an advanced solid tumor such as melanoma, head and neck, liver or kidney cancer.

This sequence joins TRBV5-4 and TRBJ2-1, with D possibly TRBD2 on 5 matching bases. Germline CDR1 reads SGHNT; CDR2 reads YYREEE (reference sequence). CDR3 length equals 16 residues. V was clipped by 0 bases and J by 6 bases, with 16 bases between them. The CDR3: CASSLAGVGSGNEQFF. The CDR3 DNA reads TGTGCCAGCAGCTTGGCCGGGGTGGGGTCCGGCAATGAGCAGTTCTTC.

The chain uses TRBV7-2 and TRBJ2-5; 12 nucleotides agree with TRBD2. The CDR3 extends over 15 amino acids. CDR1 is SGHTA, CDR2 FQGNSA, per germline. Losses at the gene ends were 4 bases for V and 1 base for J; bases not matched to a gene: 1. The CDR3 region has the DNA TGTGCCAGCAGCTCTAGCGGGGGGGCCCAAGAGACCCAGTACTTC. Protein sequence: CASSSSGGAQETQYF.

CDR3 nucleotide sequence: TGTGCCAGCAGCCCCTTGGGGGGGGGTTTTGACACCGGGGAGCTGTTTTTT. Protein sequence: CASSPLGGGFDTGELFF. V usage is TRBV7-3 and J usage is TRBJ2-2; 7 positions match TRBD2. This CDR3 has 17 amino acids. Germline V lookup: CDR1 SGHTA, CDR2 FQGTGA. With 5 bases clipped from V and 3 bases from J, the junction kept 12 bases outside the gene matches.

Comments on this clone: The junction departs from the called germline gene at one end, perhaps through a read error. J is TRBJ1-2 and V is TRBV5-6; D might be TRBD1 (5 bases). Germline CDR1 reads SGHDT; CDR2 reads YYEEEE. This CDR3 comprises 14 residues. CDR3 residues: CASTLVGTVLGYTF. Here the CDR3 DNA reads TGTGCCAGCACCTTGGTAGGGACGGTCCTCGGCTACACCTTC.

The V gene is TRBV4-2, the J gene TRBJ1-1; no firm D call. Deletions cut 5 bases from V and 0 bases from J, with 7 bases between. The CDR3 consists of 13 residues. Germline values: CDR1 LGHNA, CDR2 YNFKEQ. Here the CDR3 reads CASSSTLNTEAFF. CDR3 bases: TGTGCCAGCAGCTCCACTTTGAACACTGAAGCTTTCTTT.

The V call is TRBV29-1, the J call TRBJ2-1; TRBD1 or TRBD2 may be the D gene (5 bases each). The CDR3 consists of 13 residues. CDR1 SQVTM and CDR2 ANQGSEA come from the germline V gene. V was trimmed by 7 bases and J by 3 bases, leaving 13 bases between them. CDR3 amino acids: CSAGTGNYNEQFF. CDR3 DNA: TGCAGCGCTGGGACGGGCAACTACAATGAGCAGTTCTTC.

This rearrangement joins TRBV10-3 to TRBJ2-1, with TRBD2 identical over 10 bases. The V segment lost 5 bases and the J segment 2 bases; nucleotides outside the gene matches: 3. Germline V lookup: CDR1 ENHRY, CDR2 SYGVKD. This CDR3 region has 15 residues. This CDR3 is CAISLAGDPYNEQFF. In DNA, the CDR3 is TGTGCCATCAGTCTAGCGGGGGACCCCTACAATGAGCAGTTCTTC.

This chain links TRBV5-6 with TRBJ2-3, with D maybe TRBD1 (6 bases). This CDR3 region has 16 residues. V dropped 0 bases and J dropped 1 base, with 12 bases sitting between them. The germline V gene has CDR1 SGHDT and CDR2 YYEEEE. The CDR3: CASSLADWGRTDTQYF. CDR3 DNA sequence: TGTGCCAGCAGCTTGGCCGACTGGGGGCGCACAGATACGCAGTATTTT.

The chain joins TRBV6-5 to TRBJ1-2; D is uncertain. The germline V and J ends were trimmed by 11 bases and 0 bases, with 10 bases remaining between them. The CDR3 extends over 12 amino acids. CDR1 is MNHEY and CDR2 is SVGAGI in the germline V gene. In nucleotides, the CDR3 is TGTGCCTGTTCGGGATCTAACTATGGCTACACCTTC. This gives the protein CACSGSNYGYTF.

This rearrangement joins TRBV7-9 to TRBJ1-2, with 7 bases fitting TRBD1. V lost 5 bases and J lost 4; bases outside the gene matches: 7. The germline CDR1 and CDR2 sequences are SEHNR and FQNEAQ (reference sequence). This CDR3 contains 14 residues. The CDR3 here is CASSPGQSGYGYTF. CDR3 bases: TGTGCCAGCAGCCCGGGACAGTCGGGCTATGGCTACACCTTC.

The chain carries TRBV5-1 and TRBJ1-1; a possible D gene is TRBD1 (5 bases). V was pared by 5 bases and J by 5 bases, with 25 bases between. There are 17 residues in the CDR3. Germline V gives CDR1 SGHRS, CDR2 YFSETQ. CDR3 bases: TGCGCCAGCAGGGCCCACCACCAGGGTGGGTTGGAGACTGAAGCTTTCTTT. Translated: CASRAHHQGGLETEAFF.

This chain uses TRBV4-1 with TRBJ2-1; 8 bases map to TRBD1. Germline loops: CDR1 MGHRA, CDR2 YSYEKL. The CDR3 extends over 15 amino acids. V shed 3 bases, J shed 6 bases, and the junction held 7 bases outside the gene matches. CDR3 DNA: TGCGCCAGCAGCCACGGACAGGGAACCGGCAATGAGCAGTTCTTC. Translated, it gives CASSHGQGTGNEQFF.

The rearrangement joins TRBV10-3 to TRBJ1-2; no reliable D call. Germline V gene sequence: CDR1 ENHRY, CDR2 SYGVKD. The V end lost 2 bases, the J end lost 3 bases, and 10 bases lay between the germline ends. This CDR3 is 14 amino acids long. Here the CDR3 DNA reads TGTGCCATCAGTGAGATAGCCGGGGACTATGGCTACACCTTC. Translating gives CAISEIAGDYGYTF.

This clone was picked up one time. CDR3 in DNA: TGTGCCAGCAGCTTACCCTCAATCCCATGGCAGGCATCCTACGAGCAGTACTTC. Its protein is CASSLPSIPWQASYEQYF. The chain recombines TRBV7-9 with TRBJ2-7; no firm D call. The CDR3 totals 18 residues. CDR1 and CDR2 (germline): SEHNR, FQNEAQ (reference sequence). Trimming pared 2 bases from V and 1 base from J, leaving 21 bases between.

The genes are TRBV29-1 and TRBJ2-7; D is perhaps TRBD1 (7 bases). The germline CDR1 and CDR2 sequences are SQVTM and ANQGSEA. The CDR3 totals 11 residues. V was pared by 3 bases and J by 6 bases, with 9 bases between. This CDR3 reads CSVDQGGEQYF. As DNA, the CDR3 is TGCAGCGTTGATCAGGGGGGCGAGCAGTACTTC.

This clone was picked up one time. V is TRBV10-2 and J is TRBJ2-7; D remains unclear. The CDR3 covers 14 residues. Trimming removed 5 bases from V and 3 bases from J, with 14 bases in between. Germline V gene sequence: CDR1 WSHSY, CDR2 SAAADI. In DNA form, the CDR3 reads TGCGCCAGCAGTCCTCGGACGGATGACTACGAGCAGTACTTC. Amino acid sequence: CASSPRTDDYEQYF.

As DNA, the CDR3 is TGTGCCAGCAGCCCTAGGAGGGGGGGCTCGACCTACGAGCAGTACTTC. Amino acids: CASSPRRGGSTYEQYF. The chain has TRBV11-2 and TRBJ2-5, with D possibly TRBD2 on 7 matching bases. The last part of the DNA fits TRBJ2-7 better; the J call may be wrong. Per germline, CDR1 SGHAT and CDR2 FQNNGV. The CDR3 has 16 residues.

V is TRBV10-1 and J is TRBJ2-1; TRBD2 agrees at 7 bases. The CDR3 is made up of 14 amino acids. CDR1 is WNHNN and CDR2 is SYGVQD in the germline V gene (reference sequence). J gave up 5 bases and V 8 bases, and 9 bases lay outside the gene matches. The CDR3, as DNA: TGCGCCAGCCAAAGGGAGGCGGGAGACAATGAGCAGTTCTTC. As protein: CASQREAGDNEQFF.

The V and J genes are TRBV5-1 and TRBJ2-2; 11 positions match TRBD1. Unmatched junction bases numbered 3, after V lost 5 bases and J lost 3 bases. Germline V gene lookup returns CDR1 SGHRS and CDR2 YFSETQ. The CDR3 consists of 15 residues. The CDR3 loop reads CASRWGQGDTGELFF. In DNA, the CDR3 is TGCGCCAGCAGGTGGGGACAGGGGGACACCGGGGAGCTGTTTTTT.

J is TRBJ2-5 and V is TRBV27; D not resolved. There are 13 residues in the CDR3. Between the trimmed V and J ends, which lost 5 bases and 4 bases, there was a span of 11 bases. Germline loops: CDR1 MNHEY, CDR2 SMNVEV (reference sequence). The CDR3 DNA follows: TGTGCCAGCAGTCCGTGGACCGGAGAGACCCAGTACTTC. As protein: CASSPWTGETQYF.

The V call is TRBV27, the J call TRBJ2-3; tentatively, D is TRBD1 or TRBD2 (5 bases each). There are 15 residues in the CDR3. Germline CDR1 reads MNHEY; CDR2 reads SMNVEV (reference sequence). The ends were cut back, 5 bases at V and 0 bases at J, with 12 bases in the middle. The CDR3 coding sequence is TGTGCCAGCAGTCACCGAGGGGATAGCACAGATACGCAGTATTTT. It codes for CASSHRGDSTDTQYF.

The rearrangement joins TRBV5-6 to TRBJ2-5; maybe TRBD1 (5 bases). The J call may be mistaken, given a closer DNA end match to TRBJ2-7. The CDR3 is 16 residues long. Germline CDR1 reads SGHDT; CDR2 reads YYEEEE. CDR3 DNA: TGTGCCAGCAGCTCCCTATCCAGGGTTCACCTGTACGAGCAGTACTTC. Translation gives CASSSLSRVHLYEQYF.

CDR3: CASSPHRDGYEQYF. CDR3 DNA sequence: TGTGCCAGCAGCCCCCACAGGGACGGTTACGAGCAGTACTTC. V is TRBV5-6 and J is TRBJ2-7; weak D call: TRBD1 (6 bases). In germline, CDR1 is SGHDT, CDR2 YYEEEE. This CDR3 comprises 14 residues. The V gene lost 4 bases and the J gene lost 4 bases, with 15 bases spanning the gap.

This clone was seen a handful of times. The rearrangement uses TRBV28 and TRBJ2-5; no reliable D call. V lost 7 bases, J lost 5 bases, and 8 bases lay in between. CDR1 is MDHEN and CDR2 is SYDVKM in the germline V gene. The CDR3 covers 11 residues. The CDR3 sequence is CASTSGETQYF. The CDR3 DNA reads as TGTGCCAGCACCTCCGGGGAGACCCAGTACTTC.

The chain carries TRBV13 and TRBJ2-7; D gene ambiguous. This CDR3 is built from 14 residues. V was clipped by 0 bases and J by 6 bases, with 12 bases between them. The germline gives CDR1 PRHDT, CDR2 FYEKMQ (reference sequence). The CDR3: CASSLGAKGSEQYF. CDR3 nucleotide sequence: TGTGCCAGCAGCTTAGGCGCGAAGGGTAGCGAGCAGTACTTC.

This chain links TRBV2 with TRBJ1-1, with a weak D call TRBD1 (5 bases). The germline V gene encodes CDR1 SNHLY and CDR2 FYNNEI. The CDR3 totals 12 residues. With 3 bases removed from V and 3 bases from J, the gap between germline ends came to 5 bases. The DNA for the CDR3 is TGTGCCAGCAGTGAGGGGCACACTGAAGCTTTCTTT. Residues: CASSEGHTEAFF. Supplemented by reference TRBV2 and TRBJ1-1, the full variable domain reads EPEVTQTPSHQVTQMGQEVILRCVPISNHLYFYWYRQILGQKVEFLVSFYNNEISEKSEIFDDQFSVERPDGSNFTLKIRSTKLEDSAMYFCASSEGHTEAFFGQGTRLTVV.

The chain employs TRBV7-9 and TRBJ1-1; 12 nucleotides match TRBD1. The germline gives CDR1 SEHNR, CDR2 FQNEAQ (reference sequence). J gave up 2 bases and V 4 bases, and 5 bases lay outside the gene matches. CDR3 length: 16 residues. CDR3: CASSSGTGGFNTEAFF. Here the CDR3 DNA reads TGTGCCAGCAGCTCCGGGACAGGGGGCTTTAACACTGAAGCTTTCTTT.

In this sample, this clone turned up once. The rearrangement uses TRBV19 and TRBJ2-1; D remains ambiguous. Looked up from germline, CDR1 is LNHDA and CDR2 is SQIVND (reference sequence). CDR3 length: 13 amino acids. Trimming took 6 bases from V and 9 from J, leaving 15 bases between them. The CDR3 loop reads CASRPPRRSEQFF. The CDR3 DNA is TGTGCCAGTAGACCCCCGAGGCGGAGTGAGCAGTTCTTC. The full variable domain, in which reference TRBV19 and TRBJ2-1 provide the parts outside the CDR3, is DGGITQSPKYLFRKEGQNVTLSCEQNLNHDAMYWYRQDPGQGLRLIYYSQIVNDFQKGDIAEGYSVSREKKESFPLTVTSAQKNPTAFYLCASRPPRRSEQFFGPGTRLTVL.

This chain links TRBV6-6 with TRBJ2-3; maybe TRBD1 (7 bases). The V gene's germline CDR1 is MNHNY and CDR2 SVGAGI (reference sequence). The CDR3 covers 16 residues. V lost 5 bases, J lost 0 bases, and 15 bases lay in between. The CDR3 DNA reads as TGTGCCAGCAGTGTCCTACAGGGGACTAGCACAGATACGCAGTATTTT. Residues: CASSVLQGTSTDTQYF.

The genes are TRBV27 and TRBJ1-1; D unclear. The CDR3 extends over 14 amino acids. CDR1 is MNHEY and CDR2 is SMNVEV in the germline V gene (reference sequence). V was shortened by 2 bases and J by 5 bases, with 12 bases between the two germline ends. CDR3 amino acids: CASSLTLSGTEAFF. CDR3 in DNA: TGTGCCAGCAGTTTAACCCTTTCTGGGACTGAAGCTTTCTTT.